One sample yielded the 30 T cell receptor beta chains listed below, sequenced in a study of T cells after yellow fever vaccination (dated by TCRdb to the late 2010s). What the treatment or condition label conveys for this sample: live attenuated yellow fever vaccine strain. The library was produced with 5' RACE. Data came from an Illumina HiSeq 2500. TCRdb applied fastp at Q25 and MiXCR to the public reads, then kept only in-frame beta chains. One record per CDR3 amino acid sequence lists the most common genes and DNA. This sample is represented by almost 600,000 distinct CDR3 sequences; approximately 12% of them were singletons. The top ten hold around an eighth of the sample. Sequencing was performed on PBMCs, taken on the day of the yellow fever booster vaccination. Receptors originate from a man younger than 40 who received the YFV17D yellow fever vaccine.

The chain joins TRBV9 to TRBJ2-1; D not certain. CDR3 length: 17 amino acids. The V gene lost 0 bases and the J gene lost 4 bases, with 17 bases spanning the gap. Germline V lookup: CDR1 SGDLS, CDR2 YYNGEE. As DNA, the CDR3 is TGTGCCAGCAGCGTAGAAACCCCTAGGCGTGGGTACAATGAGCAGTTCTTC. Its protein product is CASSVETPRRGYNEQFF.

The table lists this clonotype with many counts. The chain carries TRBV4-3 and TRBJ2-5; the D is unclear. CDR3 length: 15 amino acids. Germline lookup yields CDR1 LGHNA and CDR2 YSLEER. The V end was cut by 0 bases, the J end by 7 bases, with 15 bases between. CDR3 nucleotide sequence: TGCGCCAGCAGCCAAGATGTGGCGGCGCCGGGGACCCAGTACTTC. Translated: CASSQDVAAPGTQYF.

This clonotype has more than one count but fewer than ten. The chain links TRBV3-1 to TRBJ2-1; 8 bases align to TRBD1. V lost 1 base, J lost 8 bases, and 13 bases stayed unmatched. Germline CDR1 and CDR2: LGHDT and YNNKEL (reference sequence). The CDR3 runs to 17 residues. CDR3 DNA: TGTGCCAGCAGCCAAGTCTGGGCAGGGGGCTCTCTAGATGAGCAGTTCTTC. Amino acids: CASSQVWAGGSLDEQFF.

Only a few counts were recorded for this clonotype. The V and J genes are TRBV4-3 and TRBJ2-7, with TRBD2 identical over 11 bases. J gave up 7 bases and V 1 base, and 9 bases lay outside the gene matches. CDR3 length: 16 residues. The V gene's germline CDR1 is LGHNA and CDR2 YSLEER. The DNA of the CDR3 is TGCGCCAGCAGCCAAGGATTAGCTAGCGGGAGGCCGGAGCAGTACTTC. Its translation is CASSQGLASGRPEQYF.

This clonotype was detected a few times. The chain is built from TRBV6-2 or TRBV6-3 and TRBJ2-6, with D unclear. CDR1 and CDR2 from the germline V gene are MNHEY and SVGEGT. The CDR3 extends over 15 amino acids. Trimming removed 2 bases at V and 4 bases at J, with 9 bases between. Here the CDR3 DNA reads TGTGCCAGCAGTTACGGTCAGTGGGGGGCCAACGTCCTGACTTTC. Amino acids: CASSYGQWGANVLTF.

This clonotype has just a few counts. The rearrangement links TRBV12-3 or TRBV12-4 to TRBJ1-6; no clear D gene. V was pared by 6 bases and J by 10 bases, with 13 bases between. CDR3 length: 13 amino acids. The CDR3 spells CASRLGGESPLHF. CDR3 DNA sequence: TGTGCCAGCAGATTGGGTGGGGAATCACCCCTCCACTTT.

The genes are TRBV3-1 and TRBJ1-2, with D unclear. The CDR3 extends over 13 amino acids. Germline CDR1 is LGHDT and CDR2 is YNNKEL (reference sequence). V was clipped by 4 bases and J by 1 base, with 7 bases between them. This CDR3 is CASSPVDNYGYTF. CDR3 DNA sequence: TGTGCCAGCAGCCCCGTCGATAACTATGGCTACACCTTC.

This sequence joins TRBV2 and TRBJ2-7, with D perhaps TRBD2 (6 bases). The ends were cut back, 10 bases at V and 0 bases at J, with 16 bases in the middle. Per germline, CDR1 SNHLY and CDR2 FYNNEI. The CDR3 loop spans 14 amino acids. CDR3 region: CATSRDSSSYEQYF. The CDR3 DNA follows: TGTGCCACCAGCCGGGACTCAAGCTCCTACGAGCAGTACTTC.

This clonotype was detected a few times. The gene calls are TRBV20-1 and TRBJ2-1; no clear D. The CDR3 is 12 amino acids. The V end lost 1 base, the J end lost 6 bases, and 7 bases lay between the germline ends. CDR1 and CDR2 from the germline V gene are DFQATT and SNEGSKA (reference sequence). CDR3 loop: CSARVVSNEQFF. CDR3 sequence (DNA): TGCAGTGCTAGAGTTGTTAGCAATGAGCAGTTCTTC.

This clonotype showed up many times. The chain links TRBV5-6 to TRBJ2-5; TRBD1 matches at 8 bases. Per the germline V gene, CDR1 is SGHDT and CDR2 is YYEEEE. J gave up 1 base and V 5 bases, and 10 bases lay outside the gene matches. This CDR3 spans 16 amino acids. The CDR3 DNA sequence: TGTGCCAGCAGTTTCCTGGACAGGGACGTCCAAGAGACCCAGTACTTC. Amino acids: CASSFLDRDVQETQYF.

For the CDR3, the DNA is TGTGCCAGCAGCGGTGGTTCCGGGACAACTCTCGCGGAGCAGTACTTC. Protein product: CASSGGSGTTLAEQYF. The chain employs TRBV14 and TRBJ2-7; tentative D call: TRBD1 (6 bases). This CDR3 is built from 16 residues. V dropped 5 bases and J dropped 7 bases, with 24 bases sitting between them. Germline V CDR1 and CDR2: SGHDN, FVKESK.

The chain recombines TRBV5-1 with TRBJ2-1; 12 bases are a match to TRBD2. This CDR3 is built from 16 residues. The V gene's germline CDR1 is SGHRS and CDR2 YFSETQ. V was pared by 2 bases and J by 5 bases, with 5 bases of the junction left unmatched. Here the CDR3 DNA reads TGCGCCAGCAGCTTCCGGACTAGCGGGATCAACAATGAGCAGTTCTTC. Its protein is CASSFRTSGINNEQFF.

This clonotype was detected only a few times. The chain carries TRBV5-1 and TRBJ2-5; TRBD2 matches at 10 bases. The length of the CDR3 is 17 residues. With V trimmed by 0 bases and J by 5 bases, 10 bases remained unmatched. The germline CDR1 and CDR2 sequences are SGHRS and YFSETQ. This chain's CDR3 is CASSLARVLAGVETQYF. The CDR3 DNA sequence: TGCGCCAGCAGCTTGGCCCGGGTCCTAGCGGGAGTCGAGACCCAGTACTTC. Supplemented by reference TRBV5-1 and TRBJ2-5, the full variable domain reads KAGVTQTPRYLIKTRGQQVTLSCSPISGHRSVSWYQQTPGQGLQFLFEYFSETQRNKGNFPGRFSGRQFSNSRSEMNVSTLELGDSALYLCASSLARVLAGVETQYFGPGTRLLVL.

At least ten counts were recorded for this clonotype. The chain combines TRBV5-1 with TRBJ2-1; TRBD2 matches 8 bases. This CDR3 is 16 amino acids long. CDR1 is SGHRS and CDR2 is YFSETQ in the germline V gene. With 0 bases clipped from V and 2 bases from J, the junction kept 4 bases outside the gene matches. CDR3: CASSLVGTSTYNEQFF. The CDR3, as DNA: TGCGCCAGCAGCTTGGTAGGGACTAGTACCTACAATGAGCAGTTCTTC.

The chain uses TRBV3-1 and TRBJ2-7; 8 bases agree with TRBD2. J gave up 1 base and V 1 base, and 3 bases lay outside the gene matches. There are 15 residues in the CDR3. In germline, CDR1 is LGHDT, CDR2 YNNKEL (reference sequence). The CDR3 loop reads CASSQVGTSSYEQYF. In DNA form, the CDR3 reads TGTGCCAGCAGCCAAGTGGGGACTAGTTCCTACGAGCAGTACTTC.

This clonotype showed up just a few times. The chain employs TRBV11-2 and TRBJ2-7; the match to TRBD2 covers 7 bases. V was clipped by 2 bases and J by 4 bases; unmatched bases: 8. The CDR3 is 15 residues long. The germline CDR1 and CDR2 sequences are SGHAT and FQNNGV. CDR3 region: CASSLYERERYEQYF. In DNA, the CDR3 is TGTGCCAGCAGCTTATATGAGCGGGAACGTTACGAGCAGTACTTC.

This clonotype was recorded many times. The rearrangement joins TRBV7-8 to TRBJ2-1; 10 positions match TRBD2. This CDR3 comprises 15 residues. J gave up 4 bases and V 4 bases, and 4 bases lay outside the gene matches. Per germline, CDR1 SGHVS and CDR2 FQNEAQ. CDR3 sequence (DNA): TGTGCCAGCAGCTCCGGGACTAGCGATTACAATGAGCAGTTCTTC. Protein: CASSSGTSDYNEQFF.

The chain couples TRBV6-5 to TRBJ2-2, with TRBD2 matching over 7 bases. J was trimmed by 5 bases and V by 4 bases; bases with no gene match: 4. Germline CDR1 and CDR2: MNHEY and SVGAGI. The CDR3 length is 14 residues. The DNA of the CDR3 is TGTGCCAGCAGTTCAGGACTAGGAACCGGGGAGCTGTTTTTT. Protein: CASSSGLGTGELFF.

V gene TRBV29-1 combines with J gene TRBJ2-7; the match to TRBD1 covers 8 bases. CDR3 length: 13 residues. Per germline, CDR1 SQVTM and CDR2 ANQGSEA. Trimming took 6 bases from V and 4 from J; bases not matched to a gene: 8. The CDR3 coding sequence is TGCAGCGTCTCCCAACAGGGGGTATACGAGCAGTACTTC. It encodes CSVSQQGVYEQYF.

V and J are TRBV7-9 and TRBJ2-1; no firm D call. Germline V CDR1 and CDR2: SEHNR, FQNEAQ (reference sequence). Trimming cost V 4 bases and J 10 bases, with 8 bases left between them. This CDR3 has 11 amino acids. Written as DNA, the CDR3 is TGTGCCAGCAGCTCGCGTCACGAGCAGTTCTTC. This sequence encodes CASSSRHEQFF. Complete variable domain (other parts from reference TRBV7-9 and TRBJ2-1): DTGVSQNPRHKITKRGQNVTFRCDPISEHNRLYWYRQTLGQGPEFLTYFQNEAQLEKSRLLSDRFSAERPKGSFSTLEIQRTEQGDSAMYLCASSSRHEQFFGPGTRLTVL.

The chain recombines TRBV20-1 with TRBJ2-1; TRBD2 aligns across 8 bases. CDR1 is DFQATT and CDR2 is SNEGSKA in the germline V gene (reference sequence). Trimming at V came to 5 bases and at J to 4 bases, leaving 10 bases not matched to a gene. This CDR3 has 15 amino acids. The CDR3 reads CSAPPAGDTYNEQFF. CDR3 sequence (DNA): TGCAGTGCTCCCCCAGCGGGAGATACTTACAATGAGCAGTTCTTC.

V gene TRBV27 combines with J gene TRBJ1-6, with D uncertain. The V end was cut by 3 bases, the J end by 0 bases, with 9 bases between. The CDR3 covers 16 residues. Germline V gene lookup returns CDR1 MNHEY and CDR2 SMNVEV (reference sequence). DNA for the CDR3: TGTGCCAGCAGTTTTCTACAGAGCTCCTATAATTCACCCCTCCACTTT. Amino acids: CASSFLQSSYNSPLHF.

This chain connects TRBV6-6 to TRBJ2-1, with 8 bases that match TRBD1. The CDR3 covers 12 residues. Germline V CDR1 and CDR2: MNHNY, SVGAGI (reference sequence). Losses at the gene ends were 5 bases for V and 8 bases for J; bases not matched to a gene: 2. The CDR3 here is CASSTTGDEQFF. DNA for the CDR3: TGTGCCAGCAGTACGACAGGGGATGAGCAGTTCTTC.

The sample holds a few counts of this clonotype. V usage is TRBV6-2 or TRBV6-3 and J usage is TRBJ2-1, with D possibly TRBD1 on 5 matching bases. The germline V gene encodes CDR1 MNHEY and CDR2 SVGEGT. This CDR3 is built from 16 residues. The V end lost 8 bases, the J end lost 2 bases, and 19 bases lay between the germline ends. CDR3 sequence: CASQGDQGLTYNEQFF. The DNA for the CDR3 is TGTGCCAGCCAGGGCGATCAGGGTTTGACCTACAATGAGCAGTTCTTC.

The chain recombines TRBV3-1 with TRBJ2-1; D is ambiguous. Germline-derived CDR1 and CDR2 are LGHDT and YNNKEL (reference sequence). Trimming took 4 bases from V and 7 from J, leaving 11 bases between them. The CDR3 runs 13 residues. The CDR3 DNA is TGTGCCAGCAGCCGCAGCCCCGTTAATGAGCAGTTCTTC. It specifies CASSRSPVNEQFF.

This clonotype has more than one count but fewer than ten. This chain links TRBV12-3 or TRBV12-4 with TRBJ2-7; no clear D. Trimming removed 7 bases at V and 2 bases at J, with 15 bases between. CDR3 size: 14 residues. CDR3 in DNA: TGTGCCAGCACCCGGACCTACACCACCTACGAGCAGTACTTC. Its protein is CASTRTYTTYEQYF.

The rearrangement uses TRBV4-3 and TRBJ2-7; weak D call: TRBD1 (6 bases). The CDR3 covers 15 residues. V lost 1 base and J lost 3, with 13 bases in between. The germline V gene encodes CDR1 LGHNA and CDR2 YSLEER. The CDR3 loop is CASSQVDKGDYEQYF. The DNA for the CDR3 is TGCGCCAGCAGCCAAGTGGACAAGGGGGACTACGAGCAGTACTTC.

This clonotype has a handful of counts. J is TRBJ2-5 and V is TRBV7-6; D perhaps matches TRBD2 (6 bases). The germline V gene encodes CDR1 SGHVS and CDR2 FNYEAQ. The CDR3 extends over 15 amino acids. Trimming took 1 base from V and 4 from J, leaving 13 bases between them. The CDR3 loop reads CASSLGGGTAETQYF. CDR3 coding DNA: TGTGCCAGCAGCTTAGGGGGCGGGACGGCAGAGACCCAGTACTTC.

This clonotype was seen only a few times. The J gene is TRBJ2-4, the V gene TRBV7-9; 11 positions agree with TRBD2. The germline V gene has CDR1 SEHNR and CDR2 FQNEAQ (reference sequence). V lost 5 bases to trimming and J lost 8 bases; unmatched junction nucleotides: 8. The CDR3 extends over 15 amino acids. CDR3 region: CASSPGTSGGDIQYF. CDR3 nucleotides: TGTGCCAGCAGCCCAGGGACTAGCGGTGGAGACATTCAGTACTTC.

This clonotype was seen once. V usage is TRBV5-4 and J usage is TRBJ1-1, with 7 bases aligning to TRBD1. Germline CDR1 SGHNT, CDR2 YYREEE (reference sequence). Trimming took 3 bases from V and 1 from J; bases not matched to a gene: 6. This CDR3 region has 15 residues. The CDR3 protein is CASSSYRGGNTEAFF. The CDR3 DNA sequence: TGTGCCAGCAGCTCTTACAGGGGAGGGAACACTGAAGCTTTCTTT.